The next 17 T cell receptor beta chains were all read from a single sample in a study of response to subunit inactivated influenza vaccine. TCRdb analysed the RT-PCR reads with MiXCR anew, one entry per CDR3 protein. The sample lists a few hundred thousand distinct CDR3 sequences; 20% to 25% were seen once. This specimen was PBMCs from blood, taken less than 22 months after vaccination. The receptors come from a man between 50 and 75 years old who received an inactivated influenza vaccine.

In this sample, this clonotype turned up a few times. This rearrangement joins TRBV20-1 to TRBJ2-3; 12 bases align to TRBD2. The germline V gene encodes CDR1 DFQATT and CDR2 SNEGSKA (reference sequence). The junction had 6 bases not matched to a gene; V was cut back by 3 bases and J by 2 bases. The CDR3 is made up of 16 amino acids. As DNA, the CDR3 is TGCAGTGCTAGTAGGACTAGCGGGACCTACACAGATACGCAGTATTTT. Amino acids: CSASRTSGTYTDTQYF.

V is TRBV27 and J is TRBJ2-2, with D hard to call. The germline CDR1 and CDR2 sequences are MNHEY and SMNVEV (reference sequence). V was shortened by 6 bases and J by 7 bases, with 9 bases between the two germline ends. The CDR3 is made up of 12 amino acids. The CDR3 reads CASSPINGELFF. The CDR3 DNA is TGTGCCAGCAGCCCCATAAACGGGGAGCTGTTTTTT.

In this sample, this clonotype turned up many times. The chain is built from TRBV4-2 and TRBJ1-6; D is uncertain. Trimming stripped 4 bases from V and 8 bases from J, with 6 bases between. From germline, CDR1 is LGHNA and CDR2 YNFKEQ. This CDR3 is 12 amino acids long. CDR3 sequence reads: CASSPPDSPLHF. As DNA, the CDR3 is TGTGCCAGCAGCCCCCCTGATTCACCCCTCCACTTT.

The chain has TRBV14 and TRBJ2-2, with TRBD1 matching over 7 bases. Germline trimming cut 4 bases from V and 7 bases from J; bases unmatched to any gene: 3. Germline-derived CDR1 and CDR2 are SGHDN and FVKESK. This CDR3 contains 13 residues. In nucleotides, the CDR3 is TGTGCCAGCAGCCCGACAGGGAACGGGGAGCTGTTTTTT. Translating gives CASSPTGNGELFF.

A few counts support this clonotype. V gene TRBV18 combines with J gene TRBJ1-1, with D tentatively TRBD1 (5 bases). Trimming shortened V by 0 bases and J by 10 bases, and 18 bases separated the two germline ends. The length of the CDR3 is 15 residues. Germline CDR1 reads KGHSH; CDR2 reads LQKENI. In DNA form, the CDR3 reads TGTGCCAGCTCACCACCACACCGGGACCCAAGGGCAGCTTTCTTT. Amino acids: CASSPPHRDPRAAFF.

The genes are TRBV10-2 and TRBJ2-1, with 11 bases that match TRBD2. With 3 bases clipped from V and 9 bases from J, the junction kept 7 bases outside the gene matches. The germline V gene encodes CDR1 WSHSY and CDR2 SAAADI. The CDR3 covers 15 residues. The CDR3 sequence is CASSDIAGGQGEQFF. The DNA for the CDR3 is TGCGCCAGCAGTGATATAGCGGGGGGGCAGGGTGAGCAGTTCTTC.

The table lists this clonotype with many counts. The chain's CDR3 is CATSDSPWGRGSNSPLHF. The CDR3 nucleotides read TGTGCCACCAGTGATTCCCCGTGGGGCAGGGGGAGTAATTCACCCCTCCACTTT. This chain connects TRBV24-1 to TRBJ1-6; 7 nucleotides line up with TRBD1. CDR1 KGHDR and CDR2 SFDVKD come from the germline V gene. The CDR3 has 18 amino acids. V was clipped by 2 bases and J by 6 bases; unmatched bases: 12.

This clonotype was picked up many times. V and J are TRBV19 and TRBJ1-5, with D possibly TRBD1 on 6 matching bases. The CDR3 covers 13 residues. V gave up 4 bases and J gave up 4 bases, with 8 bases separating them. The germline V gene encodes CDR1 LNHDA and CDR2 SQIVND (reference sequence). Here the CDR3 reads CASSKQGNQPQHF. The CDR3 DNA reads as TGTGCCAGTAGTAAACAGGGAAATCAGCCCCAGCATTTT.

This clonotype was recorded a few times. The chain is built from TRBV28 and TRBJ1-1; D is ambiguous. CDR1 is MDHEN, CDR2 SYDVKM, per germline. V dropped 6 bases and J dropped 10 bases, with 15 bases sitting between them. CDR3 length equals 12 residues. The CDR3 here is CASRRVGSGAFF. DNA for the CDR3: TGTGCCAGCAGGAGAGTAGGCTCGGGAGCTTTCTTT.

This clonotype was seen more than once but under ten times. V is TRBV5-1 and J is TRBJ2-2; D is possibly TRBD1 (5 bases). Germline CDR1 reads SGHRS; CDR2 reads YFSETQ. Trimming shortened V by 4 bases and J by 3 bases, and 13 bases separated the two germline ends. The CDR3 is 15 residues long. Written as DNA, the CDR3 is TGCGCCAGCAGCGGCGGTGGGGCGGACACCGGGGAGCTGTTTTTT. Its translation: CASSGGGADTGELFF. Combining the CDR3 with reference TRBV5-1 and TRBJ2-2 gives the whole variable domain KAGVTQTPRYLIKTRGQQVTLSCSPISGHRSVSWYQQTPGQGLQFLFEYFSETQRNKGNFPGRFSGRQFSNSRSEMNVSTLELGDSALYLCASSGGGADTGELFFGEGSRLTVL.

This clonotype has at least ten counts. The CDR3 is CASSLGPGNGYTF. For the CDR3, the DNA is TGCGCCAGCAGCTTGGGGCCCGGGAATGGCTACACCTTC. The rearrangement uses TRBV5-1 and TRBJ1-2; D unresolved. Germline V lookup: CDR1 SGHRS, CDR2 YFSETQ. V lost 0 bases and J 6 bases, leaving 9 bases between the germline ends. There are 13 residues in the CDR3.

This chain connects TRBV5-4 to TRBJ1-2, with 7 positions matching TRBD1. Looked up from germline, CDR1 is SGHNT and CDR2 is YYREEE (reference sequence). There are 14 residues in the CDR3. V shed 3 bases, J shed 1 base, and the junction held 3 bases outside the gene matches. CDR3 sequence reads: CASSWGQLNYGYTF. The DNA for the CDR3 is TGTGCCAGCAGCTGGGGACAGCTTAACTATGGCTACACCTTC.

The chain combines TRBV10-3 with TRBJ1-6; maybe TRBD1 (5 bases). CDR3 length: 13 residues. Germline V lookup: CDR1 ENHRY, CDR2 SYGVKD. V was cut by 7 bases and J by 7 bases, with 11 bases left in between. This chain's CDR3 is CAIKEGLNSPLHF. DNA for the CDR3: TGTGCCATCAAGGAGGGGTTGAATTCACCCCTCCACTTT.

The chain combines TRBV7-9 with TRBJ1-4; D ambiguous. The V and J ends lost 0 bases and 9 bases respectively, with 14 bases between them. The CDR3 totals 15 residues. CDR1 SEHNR and CDR2 FQNEAQ come from the germline V gene (reference sequence). The CDR3 DNA reads as TGTGCCAGCAGCTTAGCGGGTGACTTGAGGAAAAAACTGTTTTTT. Protein: CASSLAGDLRKKLFF.

This clonotype has only a few counts. This chain uses TRBV7-2 with TRBJ2-7; TRBD1 matches at 9 bases. This CDR3 has 16 amino acids. J was trimmed by 6 bases and V by 4 bases; bases with no gene match: 13. Germline V CDR1 and CDR2: SGHTA, FQGNSA. In DNA, the CDR3 is TGTGCCAGCAGCTCTACCAGGGACAGGGTAGGACGCGAGCAGTACTTC. Protein sequence: CASSSTRDRVGREQYF.

CDR3 coding DNA: TGTGCCAGCAGCGTGTTACAGGGTCTTGCAACTAATGAAAAACTGTTTTTT. Protein sequence: CASSVLQGLATNEKLFF. V usage is TRBV9 and J usage is TRBJ1-4; D is possibly TRBD1 (6 bases). The CDR3 extends over 17 amino acids. V lost 2 bases and J 0 bases, leaving 14 bases between the germline ends. Looked up from germline, CDR1 is SGDLS and CDR2 is YYNGEE.

This clonotype was seen a few times. The V call is TRBV7-9, the J call TRBJ1-6; D might be TRBD1 (5 bases). Germline CDR1 is SEHNR and CDR2 is FQNEAQ (reference sequence). V was pared by 5 bases and J by 3 bases, with 14 bases between. This CDR3 has 16 residues. CDR3 in DNA: TGTGCCAGCAGCGCGCTTCAGGGCGACTATAATTCACCCCTCCACTTT. Amino acids: CASSALQGDYNSPLHF.